Below are 28 T cell receptor beta chains sequenced from a single sample in a study of T cells in Graves' hyperthyroidism and ophthalmopathy. RNA transcripts yielded amplified TCR beta CDR3 regions. Initially, a first-round RT-PCR of the TCR CDR3 employed the HTBI primer set. Via MiXCR, TCRdb re-called the multiplex PCR reads, giving one row per CDR3 protein. The profile shows fewer than 700,000 distinct CDR3 sequences, 15% to 20% of them singletons. Sequenced: blood. The source of these receptors is a woman between 18 and 29 years old with Graves' ophthalmopathy.

This clonotype was counted ten times or more. The V gene is TRBV15, the J gene TRBJ2-3, with 10 bases fitting TRBD2. The CDR3 is 16 residues long. Unmatched junction bases numbered 9, after V lost 5 bases and J lost 4 bases. Germline CDR1 is LNHNV and CDR2 is YYDKDF (reference sequence). The CDR3 DNA reads as TGTGCCACCAGCCTCTTGCCTAGCGGGAGCGCAGATACGCAGTATTTT. Residues: CATSLLPSGSADTQYF.

This clonotype was seen ten or more times. The rearrangement links TRBV19 to TRBJ1-1; possible D gene TRBD1, 5 bases. This CDR3 comprises 14 residues. The germline V gene has CDR1 LNHDA and CDR2 SQIVND (reference sequence). Trimming pared 3 bases from V and 4 bases from J, leaving 12 bases between. The CDR3 DNA sequence: TGTGCCAGTAGTATTGCAGGGATCGGCACTGAAGCTTTCTTT. This gives the protein CASSIAGIGTEAFF. Looking up the rest from reference TRBV19 and TRBJ1-1 gives the full variable domain: DGGITQSPKYLFRKEGQNVTLSCEQNLNHDAMYWYRQDPGQGLRLIYYSQIVNDFQKGDIAEGYSVSREKKESFPLTVTSAQKNPTAFYLCASSIAGIGTEAFFGQGTRLTVV.

This sequence joins TRBV2 and TRBJ1-3; no clear D gene. The germline gives CDR1 SNHLY, CDR2 FYNNEI. Deletions cut 7 bases from V and 5 bases from J, with 12 bases between. The CDR3 spans 13 residues. CDR3 loop: CASKSSRRNTIYF. The CDR3 DNA is TGTGCCAGCAAGTCAAGCCGTCGAAACACCATATATTTT.

The V call is TRBV6-1, the J call TRBJ1-5, with unresolved D. The length of the CDR3 is 18 residues. Looked up from germline, CDR1 is MNHNS and CDR2 is SASEGT. V was pared by 8 bases and J by 0 bases, with 23 bases between. The CDR3 sequence: CASSNLVGIGYSNQPQHF. As DNA, the CDR3 is TGTGCCAGCTCGAACCTCGTTGGGATAGGGTATAGCAATCAGCCCCAGCATTTT.

This clonotype has more than one count but fewer than ten. The junction differs from germline at one of its ends, possibly a read error. The V gene is TRBV28, the J gene TRBJ1-2; D gene uncertain. Per the germline V gene, CDR1 is MDHEN and CDR2 is SYDVKM. This CDR3 has 14 residues. The CDR3 DNA reads TGTGCCAGCAGTTTGAAACGGCCGTTCTATGGCCACACCTTC. It codes for CASSLKRPFYGHTF.

CDR3 sequence (DNA): TGTGCCAGCAGTGAGCACAACTCTGGGGCCAACGTCCTGACTTTC. Protein product: CASSEHNSGANVLTF. The J gene is TRBJ2-6, the V gene TRBV6-1; D unresolved. The CDR3 is 15 residues long. Trimming shortened V by 3 bases and J by 0 bases, and 6 bases separated the two germline ends. CDR1 is MNHNS, CDR2 SASEGT, per germline.

With regard to this clonotype: One end of the junction varies from germline; a read error may be responsible. The chain employs TRBV5-1 and TRBJ1-5; 8 bases align to TRBD1. CDR1 and CDR2 from the germline V gene are SGHRS and YFSETQ. The CDR3 extends over 14 amino acids. The CDR3 region has the DNA TGCGCCAGCAGTTCAGGGGGCTTGGATCAGTCCCAGCATTTT. Its protein product is CASSSGGLDQSQHF.

This clonotype was observed at least ten times. The chain joins TRBV7-2 to TRBJ1-5; D is undetermined. Germline values: CDR1 SGHTA, CDR2 FQGNSA. V lost 2 bases and J 2 bases, leaving 7 bases between the germline ends. CDR3 length equals 14 residues. The CDR3 region is CASSLYPGNQPQHF. As DNA, the CDR3 is TGTGCCAGCAGCTTATACCCAGGCAATCAGCCCCAGCATTTT.

This clonotype was counted ten times or more. This chain joins TRBV20-1 and TRBJ1-2; 8 nucleotides line up with TRBD1. CDR1 and CDR2 (germline): DFQATT, SNEGSKA (reference sequence). The V segment lost 3 bases and the J segment 0 bases; nucleotides outside the gene matches: 3. The CDR3 sequence is 14 residues long. Here the CDR3 DNA reads TGCAGTGCTAGTTTGACAGGGGCTAACTATGGCTACACCTTC. Amino acid sequence: CSASLTGANYGYTF.

This clonotype was observed at least ten times. This rearrangement joins TRBV5-4 to TRBJ2-5; D is possibly TRBD2 (7 bases). The CDR3 is 14 residues long. Trimming left V 4 bases short and J 5 bases short, with 15 bases between. Germline V gives CDR1 SGHNT, CDR2 YYREEE (reference sequence). CDR3 residues: CASSVGGPGETQYF. The DNA of the CDR3 is TGTGCCAGCAGCGTCGGGGGGCCAGGGGAGACCCAGTACTTC.

In this sample, this clonotype turned up many times. The J gene is TRBJ2-7, the V gene TRBV20-1, with a weak D call TRBD2 (6 bases). The V and J ends lost 2 bases and 3 bases respectively, with 14 bases between them. The CDR3 is 14 residues long. Germline assignment: CDR1 DFQATT and CDR2 SNEGSKA (reference sequence). The CDR3 is CSARWSSGNYEQYF. The CDR3 DNA reads as TGCAGTGCTAGATGGAGTAGCGGAAACTACGAGCAGTACTTC.

This clonotype was counted only a few times. The junction departs from germline at one end; a sequencing error may be responsible. The chain joins TRBV28 to TRBJ2-2; TRBD2 might be the D (5 bases). CDR1 and CDR2 from the germline V gene are MDHEN and SYDVKM. The CDR3 spans 12 residues. CDR3 in DNA: TGTGCCAGCAGTGCCAACACCGGGGAGCTGTCTTTT. It codes for CASSANTGELSF.

This clonotype was detected a few times. The chain employs TRBV27 and TRBJ2-3; 12 bases align to TRBD2. Unmatched junction bases numbered 7, after V lost 3 bases and J lost 0 bases. The CDR3 consists of 18 residues. The germline CDR1 and CDR2 sequences are MNHEY and SMNVEV (reference sequence). CDR3 sequence: CASSFRLAGGSSTDTQYF. CDR3 in DNA: TGTGCCAGCAGTTTCCGGCTAGCGGGGGGGTCTAGCACAGATACGCAGTATTTT.

Only a few counts were recorded for this clonotype. The chain is built from TRBV9 and TRBJ2-3; 8 bases align to TRBD2. The trim removed 4 bases at V and 0 bases at J, leaving 13 bases unmatched. The CDR3 runs 18 residues. Germline CDR1 is SGDLS and CDR2 is YYNGEE. CDR3 sequence: CASSTPLPLAASTDTQYF. The CDR3 DNA follows: TGTGCCAGCAGCACTCCTCTCCCACTAGCGGCTAGCACAGATACGCAGTATTTT.

This clonotype was seen repeatedly, ten times or more. The chain is built from TRBV2 and TRBJ2-3; D call uncertain. Germline CDR1 reads SNHLY; CDR2 reads FYNNEI. V was trimmed by 6 bases and J by 2 bases, leaving 3 bases between them. The length of the CDR3 is 11 residues. CDR3: CASRYTDTQYF. DNA of the CDR3: TGTGCCAGCAGGTACACAGATACGCAGTATTTT.

This clonotype was counted only a few times. This chain links TRBV28 with TRBJ2-7, with D tentatively TRBD1 (5 bases). The germline CDR1 and CDR2 sequences are MDHEN and SYDVKM. The CDR3 is made up of 14 amino acids. V was trimmed by 6 bases and J by 0 bases, leaving 12 bases between them. The CDR3 DNA is TGTGCCAGCAGACTGCTCCAGGGCTCCTACGAGCAGTACTTC. This translates into CASRLLQGSYEQYF.

This clonotype has a handful of counts. A much larger clone is a single base away; this may be a read error. The V and J genes are TRBV3-1 and TRBJ1-1; tentatively, D is TRBD1 (5 bases). In germline, CDR1 is LGHDT, CDR2 YNNKEL (reference sequence). The CDR3 is 12 residues long. The CDR3 sequence is CASTGVEGEALF. The CDR3 nucleotides read TGTGCCAGCACGGGGGTGGAAGGTGAAGCTCTCTTT.

This clonotype was seen at least ten times. This rearrangement joins TRBV9 to TRBJ2-5, with a possible D match to TRBD1 (6 bases). From germline, CDR1 is SGDLS and CDR2 YYNGEE. Trimming removed 0 bases from V and 2 bases from J, with 8 bases in between. The CDR3 consists of 14 residues. As DNA, the CDR3 is TGTGCCAGCAGCGTAGAGGGGGTTCAAGAGACCCAGTACTTC. It translates to CASSVEGVQETQYF.

This clonotype came up a few times. The V and J genes are TRBV30 and TRBJ1-2, with D unresolved. The CDR3 runs 14 residues. Per the germline V gene, CDR1 is GTSNPN and CDR2 is SVGIG (reference sequence). V was shortened by 3 bases and J by 4 bases, with 15 bases between the two germline ends. DNA for the CDR3: TGTGCCTGGAGCCAAGTAGCGGGCTTCTATGGCTACACCTTC. It is translated as CAWSQVAGFYGYTF.

V usage is TRBV6-1 and J usage is TRBJ1-6; no definite D call. The germline V gene encodes CDR1 MNHNS and CDR2 SASEGT. The ends were cut back, 8 bases at V and 5 bases at J, with 13 bases in the middle. The CDR3 sequence is 14 residues long. Here the CDR3 DNA reads TGTGCCAGCCTCGGGAGGACCGATAATTCACCCCTCCACTTT. This codes for CASLGRTDNSPLHF.

This clonotype was observed at least ten times. The genes are TRBV6-1 and TRBJ2-1, with 8 nucleotides matching TRBD2. The ends lost 3 bases at V and 0 bases at J; junction bases unmatched: 4. The germline gives CDR1 MNHNS, CDR2 SASEGT. This CDR3 region has 16 residues. CDR3: CASSDQLAASYNEQFF. CDR3 sequence (DNA): TGTGCCAGCAGTGACCAACTAGCGGCCTCCTACAATGAGCAGTTCTTC.

This clonotype was seen many times. This rearrangement joins TRBV7-8 to TRBJ2-1; D remains ambiguous. V lost 1 base and J 9 bases, leaving 10 bases between the germline ends. Germline CDR1 reads SGHVS; CDR2 reads FQNEAQ. CDR3 length: 13 residues. The CDR3 loop reads CASSLDFRAEQFF. The CDR3 bases are TGTGCCAGCAGCTTAGATTTTAGAGCTGAGCAGTTCTTC.

Note on this clonotype: The junction shows a germline mismatch at one end, possibly a read error. This chain links TRBV15 with TRBJ2-1, with a tentative D call TRBD1 (7 bases). CDR1 and CDR2 from the germline V gene are LNHNV and YYDKDF (reference sequence). The CDR3 is 16 residues long. CDR3 sequence: CVTSSPGGSTYNEQFF. The CDR3 DNA is TGTGTCACCAGCAGCCCAGGGGGGAGCACCTACAATGAGCAGTTCTTC.

The chain links TRBV7-2 to TRBJ1-5; 7 nucleotides match TRBD1. The J segment lost 4 bases and the V segment lost 5 bases, leaving 8 bases of the junction unmatched. The CDR3 is 15 residues long. Germline lookup yields CDR1 SGHTA and CDR2 FQGNSA. Here the CDR3 reads CASSPDRALNQPQHF. CDR3 bases: TGTGCCAGCAGCCCTGACAGGGCCCTTAATCAGCCCCAGCATTTT.

The gene calls are TRBV7-6 and TRBJ1-2, with D tentatively TRBD1 (6 bases). The CDR3 is 12 residues long. The germline CDR1 and CDR2 sequences are SGHVS and FNYEAQ. The V end was cut by 3 bases, the J end by 6 bases, with 8 bases between. This chain's CDR3 is CASSLTGHGYTF. The CDR3 coding sequence is TGTGCCAGCAGCTTGACAGGTCATGGCTACACCTTC.

This clonotype was observed many times. The chain is built from TRBV28 and TRBJ2-5; D is ambiguous. Trimming left V 6 bases short and J 2 bases short, with 10 bases between. The CDR3 runs to 13 residues. The V gene's germline CDR1 is MDHEN and CDR2 SYDVKM. In DNA, the CDR3 is TGTGCCAGCAGGAGGAACGGGCAAGAGACCCAGTACTTC. This sequence encodes CASRRNGQETQYF.

The chain has TRBV7-9 and TRBJ2-1; D may be TRBD2 (6 bases). V lost 8 bases and J lost 8, with 13 bases in between. The CDR3 covers 12 residues. Germline CDR1 SEHNR, CDR2 FQNEAQ (reference sequence). The CDR3 sequence: CASGTGADEQFF. The CDR3, as DNA: TGTGCCAGCGGGACGGGAGCTGATGAGCAGTTCTTC.

This clonotype was detected ten times or more. The rearrangement joins TRBV28 to TRBJ1-1, with TRBD1 matching 7 bases. Trimming at V came to 5 bases and at J to 3 bases, leaving 6 bases not matched to a gene. The CDR3 totals 14 residues. Looked up from germline, CDR1 is MDHEN and CDR2 is SYDVKM. The CDR3 is CASSPDRWYTEAFF. CDR3 coding DNA: TGTGCCAGCAGTCCGGACAGGTGGTACACTGAAGCTTTCTTT.